Following are 13 T cell receptor beta chains from one sample sequenced in a study of blood T cell repertoires in COVID-19. TCRdb keeps only in-frame clones here, not all; method: immunoSEQ multiplex PCR. This table holds 350,000 to 450,000 clones, over 75% found once. Input material: PBMCs or T cells enriched from blood (not recorded which). These receptors came from a woman between 18 and 29 years old who had been exposed to COVID-19.

CDR3: CASSLGQGVYQPQHF. CDR3 nucleotide sequence: TGTGCCAGCAGTTTGGGGCAGGGGGTGTATCAGCCCCAGCATTTT. The rearrangement joins TRBV28 to TRBJ1-5; 7 nucleotides agree with TRBD1. The CDR3 runs to 15 residues. The V gene end was trimmed by 3 bases and the J gene end by 5 bases; junction bases not matched to a gene: 7. From germline, CDR1 is MDHEN and CDR2 SYDVKM. Variable domain in full (rest from reference TRBV28 and TRBJ1-5): DVKVTQSSRYLVKRTGEKVFLECVQDMDHENMFWYRQDPGLGLRLIYFSYDVKMKEKGDIPEGYSVSREKKERFSLILESASTNQTSMYLCASSLGQGVYQPQHFGDGTRLSIL.

This sequence joins TRBV7-2 and TRBJ2-4; TRBD2 agrees at 7 bases. Trimming removed 1 base from V and 1 base from J; junction bases left unmatched: 7. CDR1 is SGHTA, CDR2 FQGNSA, per germline. This CDR3 has 17 amino acids. The CDR3 is CASSLVVTSPAKNIQYF. For the CDR3, the DNA is TGTGCCAGCAGCTTAGTGGTGACTAGCCCGGCCAAAAACATTCAGTACTTC.

The J gene is TRBJ1-6, the V gene TRBV6-5; D possibly corresponds to TRBD1 (5 bases). Germline CDR1 and CDR2: MNHEY and SVGAGI. The V end lost 8 bases, the J end lost 5 bases, and 16 bases lay between the germline ends. The length of the CDR3 is 15 residues. The CDR3 region has the DNA TGTGCCAGCCAGAGGACATTACTCCATAATTCACCCCTCCACTTT. Translation: CASQRTLLHNSPLHF.

J is TRBJ2-7 and V is TRBV3-1 (or the pseudogene TRBV3-2); 7 bases align to TRBD1. CDR1 is LGHDT, CDR2 YNNKEL, per germline (reference sequence). The CDR3 is 15 residues long. Trimming at V came to 2 bases and at J to 2 bases, leaving 6 bases not matched to a gene. The CDR3 coding sequence is TGTGCCAGCAGCCAAATGGGGACAGCTACCTACGAGCAGTACTTC. The encoded protein is CASSQMGTATYEQYF.

The V and J genes are TRBV19 and TRBJ2-7; 13 positions agree with TRBD2. There are 16 residues in the CDR3. The germline gives CDR1 LNHDA, CDR2 SQIVND (reference sequence). V gave up 3 bases and J gave up 4 bases; unmatched junction bases: 6. The CDR3 sequence: CASSIPGTSGKYEQYF. The CDR3 DNA reads TGTGCCAGTAGTATCCCGGGGACTAGCGGGAAGTACGAGCAGTACTTC.

This clone was recorded only once. V and J are TRBV10-2 and TRBJ1-1; D is undetermined. Germline CDR1 WSHSY, CDR2 SAAADI. This CDR3 comprises 12 residues. V was clipped by 2 bases and J by 8 bases, with 9 bases between them. The CDR3 nucleotides read TGCGCCAGCAGTGAGGGACTGGAGGAAGCTTTCTTT. It codes for CASSEGLEEAFF.

The chain combines TRBV28 with TRBJ2-1; TRBD1 agrees at 8 bases. V shed 5 bases and J 7 bases; nucleotides not matched to a gene: 7. The CDR3 is made up of 14 amino acids. Germline CDR1 MDHEN, CDR2 SYDVKM. CDR3 nucleotides: TGTGCCAGCAGTGTAACAGGGGGTTGGAATGAGCAGTTCTTC. Residues: CASSVTGGWNEQFF.

In its sample, this clone was seen once. This chain uses TRBV29-1 with TRBJ2-3; D unresolved. Germline V gives CDR1 SQVTM, CDR2 ANQGSEA. Deletions cut 1 base from V and 1 base from J, with 18 bases between. The CDR3 consists of 17 residues. Here the CDR3 reads CSVEGLVEPPGTDTQYF. In DNA form, the CDR3 reads TGCAGCGTTGAAGGCTTGGTAGAACCCCCCGGCACAGATACGCAGTATTTT.

The chain combines TRBV27 with TRBJ2-7, with a possible D match to TRBD1 (6 bases). The CDR3 is 14 amino acids. Germline CDR1 and CDR2: MNHEY and SMNVEV (reference sequence). Trimming pared 2 bases from V and 4 bases from J, leaving 12 bases between. The CDR3 region is CASSLGRGLYEQYF. CDR3 in DNA: TGTGCCAGCAGTTTAGGTAGGGGGTTATACGAGCAGTACTTC.

The rearrangement uses TRBV29-1 and TRBJ2-7; D gene unclear. Germline CDR1 and CDR2: SQVTM and ANQGSEA. V gave up 0 bases and J gave up 3 bases, with 9 bases separating them. There are 13 residues in the CDR3. CDR3 sequence: CSVEDAQSYEQYF. The CDR3 DNA sequence: TGCAGCGTTGAAGATGCACAGAGCTACGAGCAGTACTTC.

In DNA, the CDR3 is TGTGCCAGCAGCTTGGGGACAGACAGATATTCACCCCTCCACTTT. It yields the protein CASSLGTDRYSPLHF. V and J are TRBV7-9 and TRBJ1-6, with 7 positions matching TRBD1. This CDR3 region has 15 residues. Germline-derived CDR1 and CDR2 are SEHNR and FQNEAQ (reference sequence). V lost 3 bases to trimming and J lost 8 bases; unmatched junction nucleotides: 7.

The CDR3 reads CASSFRRGQLVGHNEQFF. The CDR3 nucleotides are TGTGCCAGCAGCTTTCGGAGGGGTCAACTAGTCGGTCACAATGAGCAGTTCTTC. The gene calls are TRBV7-9 and TRBJ2-1; tentatively, D is TRBD2 (6 bases). CDR1 is SEHNR and CDR2 is FQNEAQ in the germline V gene (reference sequence). The V and J ends lost 3 bases and 5 bases respectively, with 23 bases between them. This CDR3 is 18 amino acids long.

V gene TRBV19 combines with J gene TRBJ2-6; no definite D call. Trimming cost V 8 bases and J 0 bases, with 11 bases left between them. The CDR3 has 15 amino acids. Germline V lookup: CDR1 LNHDA, CDR2 SQIVND (reference sequence). The CDR3 loop reads CASSKTASGANVLTF. The CDR3 DNA reads as TGTGCCAGTTCTAAGACTGCCTCTGGGGCCAACGTCCTGACTTTC.